This TCR beta chain appears in the sequencing data of a study of T cell repertoires in cytomegalovirus infection. The CDR3 sequence is 15 residues long. Trimming at V came to 3 bases and at J to 8 bases, leaving 7 bases not matched to a gene. Germline values: CDR1 KGHDR, CDR2 SFDVKD. In this sample, this clonotype turned up many times. Its antigen is unidentified. From the reads, TCRdb called clonotypes with MiXCR, one entry per CDR3 protein. The table includes fewer than 130,000 distinct CDR3 sequences, roughly 41% detected once. This specimen consisted of CD8+ T cells from cultured PBMCs, obtained from culture after CMV antigen stimulation. This TCR came from a human donor in good health (CMV status not recorded). Some clones in this sample may be carry-over from other donors' samples. The chain is built from TRBV24-1 and TRBJ2-1; the match to TRBD1 covers 9 bases. CDR3 in amino acids: CATSDPETGGDEQFF. The CDR3 DNA sequence: TGTGCCACCAGTGATCCGGAGACAGGGGGAGATGAGCAGTTCTTC.